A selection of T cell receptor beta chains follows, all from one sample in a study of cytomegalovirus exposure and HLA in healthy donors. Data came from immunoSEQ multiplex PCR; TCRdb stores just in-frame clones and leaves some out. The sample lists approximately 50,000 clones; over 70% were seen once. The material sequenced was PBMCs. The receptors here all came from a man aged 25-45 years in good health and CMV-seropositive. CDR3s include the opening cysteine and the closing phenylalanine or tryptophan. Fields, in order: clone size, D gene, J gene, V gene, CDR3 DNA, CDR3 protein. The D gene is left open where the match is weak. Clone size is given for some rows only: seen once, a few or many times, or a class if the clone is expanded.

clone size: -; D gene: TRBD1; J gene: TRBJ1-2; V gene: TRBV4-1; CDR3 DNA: TGCGCCAGCAGCCACATAGGACAGGGGTCTAACTATGGCTACACCTTC; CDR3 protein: CASSHIGQGSNYGYTF
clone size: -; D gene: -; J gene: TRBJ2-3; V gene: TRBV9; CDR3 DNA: TGTGCCAGCAGCGGAGGTGCAGATACGCAGTATTTT; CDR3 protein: CASSGGADTQYF
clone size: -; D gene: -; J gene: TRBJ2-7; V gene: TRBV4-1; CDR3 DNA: TGCGCCAGCAGCCCGACTACTCCACCGGCTAGCAGGTCCGACGAGCAGTACTTC; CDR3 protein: CASSPTTPPASRSDEQYF
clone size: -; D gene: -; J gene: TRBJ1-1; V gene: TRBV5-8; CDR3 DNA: TGTGCCAGCAGAAACTTGAACACTGAAGCTTTCTTT; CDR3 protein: CASRNLNTEAFF
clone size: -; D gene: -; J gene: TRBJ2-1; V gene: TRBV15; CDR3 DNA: TGTGCCACCAGCAGAACCCGGGGAGGTGAGCAGTTCTTC; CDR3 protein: CATSRTRGGEQFF
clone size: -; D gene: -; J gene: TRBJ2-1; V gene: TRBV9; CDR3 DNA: TGTGCCAGCAGACACGGGGGGCCCGGGGATGAGCAGTTCTTC; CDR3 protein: CASRHGGPGDEQFF
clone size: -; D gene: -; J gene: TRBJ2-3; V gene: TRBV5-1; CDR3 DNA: TGCGCCAGCAGCTTGGTTTTCAGCCAGGGCGCAGATACGCAGTATTTT; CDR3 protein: CASSLVFSQGADTQYF
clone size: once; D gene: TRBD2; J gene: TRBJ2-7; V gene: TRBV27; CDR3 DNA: TGTGCCAGCAGCCGTACTAGCGGGGGCTCCTACGAGCAGTACTTC; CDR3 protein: CASSRTSGGSYEQYF
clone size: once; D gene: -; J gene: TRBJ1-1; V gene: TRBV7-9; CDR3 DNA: TGTTCCAGCAGCTCCGGCGGGGGTTTTTTCAGACACACTGAAGCTTTCTTT; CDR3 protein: CSSSSGGGFFRHTEAFF
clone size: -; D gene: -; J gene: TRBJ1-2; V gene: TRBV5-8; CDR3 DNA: TGTGCCAGCAGCTTGGGGACAGTTAACTATGGCTACACCTTC; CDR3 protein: CASSLGTVNYGYTF
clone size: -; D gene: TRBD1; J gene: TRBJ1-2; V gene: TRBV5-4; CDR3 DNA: TGTGCCAGCAGCTTTACACATCCGGGACAGGTTAACTATGGCTACACCTTC; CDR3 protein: CASSFTHPGQVNYGYTF
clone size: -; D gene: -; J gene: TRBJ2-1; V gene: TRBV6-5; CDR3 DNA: TGTGCCAGCAGGAGAGAGGGGGTTGAGCAGTTCTTC; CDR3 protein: CASRREGVEQFF
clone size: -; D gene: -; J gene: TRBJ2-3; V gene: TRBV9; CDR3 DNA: TGTGCCAGCAGCGTAGGGCAGGGGCTCACTTCCACAGATACGCAGTATTTT; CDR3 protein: CASSVGQGLTSTDTQYF
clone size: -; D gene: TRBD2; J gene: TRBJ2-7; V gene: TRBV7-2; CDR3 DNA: TGTGCCAGCAGCTTAGCCCCACTAGCGGGAATCTCCTACGAGCAGTACTTC; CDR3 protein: CASSLAPLAGISYEQYF
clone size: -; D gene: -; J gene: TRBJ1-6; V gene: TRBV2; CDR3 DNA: TGTGCCAGCAGTGAGAACAGGGCCTATAATTCACCCCTCCACTTT; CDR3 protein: CASSENRAYNSPLHF
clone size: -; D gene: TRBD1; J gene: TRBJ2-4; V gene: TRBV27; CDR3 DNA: TGTGCCAGCAGACTCACAGGGGGAAACATTCAGTACTTC; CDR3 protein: CASRLTGGNIQYF
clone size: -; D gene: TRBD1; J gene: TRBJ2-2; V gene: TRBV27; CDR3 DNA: TGTGCCAGCAGCCCGCGGACAGGGATGAGCTTTACCGGGGAGCTGTTTTTT; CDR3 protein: CASSPRTGMSFTGELFF
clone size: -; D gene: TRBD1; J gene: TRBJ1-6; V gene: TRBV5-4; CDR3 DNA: TGTGCCAGCAGCTTGGGGGACCCGAGGGGGCTGGGAATGCCCCACTTT; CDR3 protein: CASSLGDPRGLGMPHF
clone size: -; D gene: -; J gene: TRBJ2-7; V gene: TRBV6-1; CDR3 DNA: TGTGCCAGCAGTGAATACCTTCTTCCGGGGGAGCAGTACTTC; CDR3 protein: CASSEYLLPGEQYF
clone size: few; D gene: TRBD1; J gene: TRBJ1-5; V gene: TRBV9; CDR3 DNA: TGTGCCAGCAGCGTAGGACAGGGGGATCAGCCCCAGCATTTT; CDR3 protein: CASSVGQGDQPQHF